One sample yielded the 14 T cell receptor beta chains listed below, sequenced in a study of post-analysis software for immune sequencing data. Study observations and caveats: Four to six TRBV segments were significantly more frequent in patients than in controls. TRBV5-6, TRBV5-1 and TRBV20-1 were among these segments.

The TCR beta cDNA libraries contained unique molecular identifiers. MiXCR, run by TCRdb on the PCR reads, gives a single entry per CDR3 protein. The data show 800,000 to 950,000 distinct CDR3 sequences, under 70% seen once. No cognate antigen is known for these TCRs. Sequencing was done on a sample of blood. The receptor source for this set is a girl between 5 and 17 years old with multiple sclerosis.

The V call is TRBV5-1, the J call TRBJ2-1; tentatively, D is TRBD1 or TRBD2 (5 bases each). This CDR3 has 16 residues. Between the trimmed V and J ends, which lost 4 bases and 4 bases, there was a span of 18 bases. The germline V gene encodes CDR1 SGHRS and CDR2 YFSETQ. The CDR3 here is CASSLRGAIRYNEQFF. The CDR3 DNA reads TGCGCCAGCAGCCTGAGAGGGGCGATCAGGTACAATGAGCAGTTCTTC. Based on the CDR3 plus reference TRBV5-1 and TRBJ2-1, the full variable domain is KAGVTQTPRYLIKTRGQQVTLSCSPISGHRSVSWYQQTPGQGLQFLFEYFSETQRNKGNFPGRFSGRQFSNSRSEMNVSTLELGDSALYLCASSLRGAIRYNEQFFGPGTRLTVL.

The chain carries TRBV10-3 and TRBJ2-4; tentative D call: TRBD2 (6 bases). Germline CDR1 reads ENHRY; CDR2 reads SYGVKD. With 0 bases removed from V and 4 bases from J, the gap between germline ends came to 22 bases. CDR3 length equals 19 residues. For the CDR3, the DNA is TGTGCCATCAGTGAGTCCCCGAAGGATAGCGGAATACTTAAAAACATTCAGTACTTC. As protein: CAISESPKDSGILKNIQYF.

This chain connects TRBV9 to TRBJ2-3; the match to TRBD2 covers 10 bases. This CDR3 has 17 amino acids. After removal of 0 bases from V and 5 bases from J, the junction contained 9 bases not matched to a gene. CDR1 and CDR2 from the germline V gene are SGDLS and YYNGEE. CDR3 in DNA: TGTGCCAGCAGCGTAGCTCCCCAGCGGGGGGGCCTAGATACGCAGTATTTT. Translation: CASSVAPQRGGLDTQYF.

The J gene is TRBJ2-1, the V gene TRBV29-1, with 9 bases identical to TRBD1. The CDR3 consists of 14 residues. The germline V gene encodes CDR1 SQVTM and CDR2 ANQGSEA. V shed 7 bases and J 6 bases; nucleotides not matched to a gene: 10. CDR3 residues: CSGRDRDQANEQFF. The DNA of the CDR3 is TGCAGCGGCCGGGACAGGGATCAGGCCAATGAGCAGTTCTTC.

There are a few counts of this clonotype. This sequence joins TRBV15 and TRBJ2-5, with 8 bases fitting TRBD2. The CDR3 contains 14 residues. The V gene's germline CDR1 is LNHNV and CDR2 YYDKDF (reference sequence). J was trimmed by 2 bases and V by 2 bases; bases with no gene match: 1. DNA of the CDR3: TGTGCCACCAGCAGATTAGCGGGGCAAGAGACCCAGTACTTC. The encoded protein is CATSRLAGQETQYF. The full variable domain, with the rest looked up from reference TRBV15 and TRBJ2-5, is DAMVIQNPRYQVTQFGKPVTLSCSQTLNHNVMYWYQQKSSQAPKLLFHYYDKDFNNEADTPDNFQSRRPNTSFCFLDIRSPGLGDTAMYLCATSRLAGQETQYFGPGTRLLVL.

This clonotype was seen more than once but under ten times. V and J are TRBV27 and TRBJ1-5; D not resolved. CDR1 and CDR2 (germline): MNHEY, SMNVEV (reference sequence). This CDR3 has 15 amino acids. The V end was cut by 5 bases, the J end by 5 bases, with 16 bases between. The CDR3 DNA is TGTGCCAGCAGTAAACTAAAGGGAGGTGATCAGCCCCAGCATTTT. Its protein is CASSKLKGGDQPQHF.

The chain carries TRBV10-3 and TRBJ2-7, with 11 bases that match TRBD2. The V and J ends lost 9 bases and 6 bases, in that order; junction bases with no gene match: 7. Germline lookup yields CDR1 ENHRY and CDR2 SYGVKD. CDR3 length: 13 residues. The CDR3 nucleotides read TGTGCCATGGGGACTAGCGGACCCTCCGAGCAGTACTTC. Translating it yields CAMGTSGPSEQYF.

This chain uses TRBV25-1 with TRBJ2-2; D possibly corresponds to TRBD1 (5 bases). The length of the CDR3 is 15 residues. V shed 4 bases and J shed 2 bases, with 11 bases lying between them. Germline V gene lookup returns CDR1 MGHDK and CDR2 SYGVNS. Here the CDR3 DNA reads TGTGCCAGCAGTGTTGCCGGACAAAACACCGGGGAGCTGTTTTTT. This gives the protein CASSVAGQNTGELFF.

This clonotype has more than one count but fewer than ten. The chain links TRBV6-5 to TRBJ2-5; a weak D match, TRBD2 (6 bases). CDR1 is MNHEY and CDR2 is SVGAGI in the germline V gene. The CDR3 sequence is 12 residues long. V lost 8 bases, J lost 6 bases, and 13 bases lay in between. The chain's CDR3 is CASRDSAKTQYF. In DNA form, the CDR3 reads TGTGCCAGCCGGGACTCGGCTAAGACCCAGTACTTC.

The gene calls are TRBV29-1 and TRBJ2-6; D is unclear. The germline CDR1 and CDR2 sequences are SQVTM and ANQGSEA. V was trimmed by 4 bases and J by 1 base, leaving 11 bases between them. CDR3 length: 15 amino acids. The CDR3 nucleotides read TGCAGCGTTGGAGTACGGCAATCTGGGGCCAACGTCCTGACTTTC. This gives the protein CSVGVRQSGANVLTF.

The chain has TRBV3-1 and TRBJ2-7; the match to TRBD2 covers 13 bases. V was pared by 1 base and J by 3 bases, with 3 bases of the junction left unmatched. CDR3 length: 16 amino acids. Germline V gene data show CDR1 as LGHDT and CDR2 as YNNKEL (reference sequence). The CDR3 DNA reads TGTGCCAGCAGCCAAGGGACTAGCGGGAGTCTCTACGAGCAGTACTTC. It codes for CASSQGTSGSLYEQYF.

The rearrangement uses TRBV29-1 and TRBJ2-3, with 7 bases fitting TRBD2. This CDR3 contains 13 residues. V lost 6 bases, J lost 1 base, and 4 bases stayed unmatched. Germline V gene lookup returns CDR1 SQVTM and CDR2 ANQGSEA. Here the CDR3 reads CSVYTSGTDTQYF. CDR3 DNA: TGCAGCGTATATACTAGCGGCACAGATACGCAGTATTTT.

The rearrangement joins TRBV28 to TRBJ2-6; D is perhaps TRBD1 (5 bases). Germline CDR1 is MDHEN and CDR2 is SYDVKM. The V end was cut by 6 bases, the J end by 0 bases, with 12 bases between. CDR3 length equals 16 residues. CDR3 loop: CASSQGIFSGANVLTF. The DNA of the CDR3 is TGTGCCAGCAGCCAGGGTATCTTCTCTGGGGCCAACGTCCTGACTTTC.

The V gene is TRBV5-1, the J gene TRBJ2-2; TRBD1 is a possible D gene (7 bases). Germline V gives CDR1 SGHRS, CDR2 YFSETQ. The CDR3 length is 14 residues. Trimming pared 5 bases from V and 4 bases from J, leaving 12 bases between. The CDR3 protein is CASRAGQTTGELFF. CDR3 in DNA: TGCGCCAGCAGGGCGGGACAGACCACCGGGGAGCTGTTTTTT.